These 23 T cell receptor beta chains were all obtained from the same sample, sequenced in a study of memory CD4+ T cells and cytomegalovirus serostatus. Repertoires were generated with immunoSEQ multiplex PCR, while TCRdb's copy carries only in-frame clones and drops some. Counted here are under 80,000 clones, 78% occurring once; the ten biggest clones make up just over 2.5%. The sort gate was single viable CD3+CD4+CD8-CD45RO+ cells for memory CD4+ T cells. The specimen was memory CD4+ T cells from blood. These receptors came from an adult in good health and CMV-seropositive.

Regarding this clone: The CDR3 carries no conserved terminal phenylalanine or tryptophan, so it likely arises from a read error. The chain combines TRBV28 with TRBJ1-2; TRBD1 matches 7 bases. The germline gives CDR1 MDHEN, CDR2 SYDVKM. The CDR3 runs 12 residues. The J segment lost 4 bases and the V segment lost 9 bases, leaving 5 bases of the junction unmatched. This CDR3 reads CASLRDSYGYTL. CDR3 bases: TGTGCCAGTCTCCGGGACAGCTATGGCTACACCTTA.

The rearrangement uses TRBV11-3 and TRBJ1-3; D unresolved. CDR3 length equals 12 residues. The V gene lost 5 bases and the J gene lost 4 bases, with 6 bases spanning the gap. CDR1 and CDR2 (germline): SGHNT, YENEEA. CDR3 region: CASSRDGNTIYF. For the CDR3, the DNA is TGTGCCAGCAGCCGCGACGGAAACACCATATATTTT.

This clone has a count of ten or more. V gene TRBV4-3 combines with J gene TRBJ1-2; no firm D call. The CDR3 is 15 amino acids. Germline values: CDR1 LGHNA, CDR2 YSLEER. V was clipped by 0 bases and J by 0 bases, with 8 bases between them. CDR3 amino acids: CASSQDNWANYGYTF. The CDR3 region has the DNA TGCGCCAGCAGCCAAGATAACTGGGCTAACTATGGCTACACCTTC.

The chain employs TRBV7-2 and TRBJ1-3, with 9 bases aligning to TRBD1. Germline V gene data show CDR1 as SGHTA and CDR2 as FQGNSA. The CDR3 length is 17 residues. The trim removed 3 bases at V and 0 bases at J, leaving 6 bases unmatched. CDR3 region: CASSLSTGGPSGNTIYF. CDR3 nucleotide sequence: TGTGCCAGCAGCTTGTCCACAGGGGGCCCCTCTGGAAACACCATATATTTT.

The V gene is TRBV19, the J gene TRBJ1-4; 11 positions agree with TRBD1. The CDR3 is 15 amino acids. After removal of 5 bases from V and 5 bases from J, the junction contained 4 bases not matched to a gene. Germline V gene lookup returns CDR1 LNHDA and CDR2 SQIVND (reference sequence). The CDR3 here is CASSPRDRGNEKLFF. The CDR3 DNA follows: TGTGCCAGTAGTCCCCGGGACAGGGGGAATGAAAAACTGTTTTTT.

This chain connects TRBV9 to TRBJ1-4, with a possible D match to TRBD1 (5 bases). The V gene lost 4 bases and the J gene lost 8 bases, with 15 bases spanning the gap. Germline V CDR1 and CDR2: SGDLS, YYNGEE. The CDR3 is made up of 14 amino acids. The CDR3 protein is CASSPSVGAEKLFF. As DNA, the CDR3 is TGTGCCAGCAGCCCGTCGGTTGGGGCCGAAAAACTGTTTTTT.

This chain uses TRBV11-3 with TRBJ1-1; D uncertain. V was shortened by 0 bases and J by 1 base, with 3 bases between the two germline ends. Germline V lookup: CDR1 SGHNT, CDR2 YENEEA. The CDR3 covers 13 residues. The CDR3 DNA reads as TGTGCCAGCAGCTTAGACAGGAACACTGAAGCTTTCTTT. Its protein is CASSLDRNTEAFF.

This clone has a single count. The chain couples TRBV7-2 to TRBJ2-3; no firm D call. Between the trimmed V and J ends, which lost 2 bases and 1 base, there was a span of 10 bases. The length of the CDR3 is 15 residues. CDR1 and CDR2 (germline): SGHTA, FQGNSA. CDR3 amino acids: CASSLSLPGTDTQYF. The DNA of the CDR3 is TGTGCCAGCAGCTTATCCCTTCCCGGCACAGATACGCAGTATTTT.

V is TRBV7-9 and J is TRBJ2-1, with D possibly TRBD2 on 6 matching bases. The germline V and J ends were trimmed by 0 bases and 9 bases, with 15 bases remaining between them. Germline CDR1 and CDR2: SEHNR and FQNEAQ (reference sequence). The CDR3 consists of 15 residues. CDR3 nucleotide sequence: TGTGCCAGCAGCTTAGCGAATAGTCTAGCGCGTGAGCAGTTCTTC. It codes for CASSLANSLAREQFF.

The chain is built from TRBV30 and TRBJ2-2; D perhaps matches TRBD2 (6 bases). This CDR3 region has 15 residues. The V and J ends lost 1 base and 4 bases respectively, with 13 bases between them. CDR1 and CDR2 from the germline V gene are GTSNPN and SVGIG (reference sequence). This chain's CDR3 is CAWSGAGGLTGELFF. The DNA of the CDR3 is TGTGCCTGGAGTGGAGCCGGGGGTCTCACCGGGGAGCTGTTTTTT.

The chain joins TRBV5-5 to TRBJ2-2; 11 bases line up with TRBD2. This CDR3 comprises 18 residues. Losses at the gene ends were 5 bases for V and 4 bases for J; bases not matched to a gene: 13. CDR1 is SGHKS and CDR2 is YYEKEE in the germline V gene (reference sequence). The CDR3 bases are TGTGCCAGCAGGGCAACTAGCGGGGGCCCTCCGGGCACCGGGGAGCTGTTTTTT. Its protein product is CASRATSGGPPGTGELFF.

This clone was observed a handful of times. V usage is TRBV29-1 and J usage is TRBJ2-3; D gene ambiguous. Germline CDR1 SQVTM, CDR2 ANQGSEA. The CDR3 is 14 residues long. The V gene lost 7 bases and the J gene lost 3 bases, with 17 bases spanning the gap. CDR3 in DNA: TGCAGCGGGAGTCTCATCGGTCGGACAGATACGCAGTATTTT. It translates to CSGSLIGRTDTQYF.

The V gene is TRBV5-4, the J gene TRBJ2-2, with 15 positions matching TRBD2. Germline V lookup: CDR1 SGHNT, CDR2 YYREEE (reference sequence). CDR3 length: 18 amino acids. The J segment lost 2 bases and the V segment lost 4 bases, leaving 6 bases of the junction unmatched. CDR3 amino acids: CASSPGLAGGLNTGELFF. The CDR3 DNA follows: TGTGCCAGCAGCCCGGGACTAGCGGGAGGATTAAACACCGGGGAGCTGTTTTTT.

In its sample, this clone was seen once. The chain combines TRBV19 with TRBJ1-5, with D possibly TRBD1 on 5 matching bases. Germline lookup yields CDR1 LNHDA and CDR2 SQIVND (reference sequence). V was clipped by 5 bases and J by 7 bases, with 18 bases between them. This CDR3 is 15 amino acids long. DNA for the CDR3: TGTGCCAGTAGTCCGTGGGGGGGGAACGGACAGCCCCAGCATTTT. It is translated as CASSPWGGNGQPQHF. The entire variable domain, with the rest obtained from reference TRBV19 and TRBJ1-5, is as follows: DGGITQSPKYLFRKEGQNVTLSCEQNLNHDAMYWYRQDPGQGLRLIYYSQIVNDFQKGDIAEGYSVSREKKESFPLTVTSAQKNPTAFYLCASSPWGGNGQPQHFGDGTRLSIL.

Here the CDR3 reads CAWRATGDTQYF. CDR3 DNA sequence: TGTGCCTGGAGGGCGACAGGGGATACGCAGTATTTT. The chain uses TRBV30 and TRBJ2-3; 7 nucleotides align to TRBD1. Germline V CDR1 and CDR2: GTSNPN, SVGIG (reference sequence). V shed 3 bases, J shed 6 bases, and the junction held 3 bases outside the gene matches. The length of the CDR3 is 12 residues.

The chain carries TRBV6-1 and TRBJ2-7; tentative D call: TRBD1 (7 bases). CDR3 length equals 16 residues. V was shortened by 4 bases and J by 9 bases, with 25 bases between the two germline ends. CDR1 is MNHNS, CDR2 SASEGT, per germline. The CDR3 nucleotides read TGTGCCAGCAGTGGAATCCGGGCAGGGGGGTCTGAAGGGCAGTACGTC. Its protein is CASSGIRAGGSEGQYV.

The table lists this clone with a count of one. The chain employs TRBV2 and TRBJ1-3; D is uncertain. CDR1 and CDR2 (germline): SNHLY, FYNNEI. The germline V and J ends were trimmed by 2 bases and 2 bases, with 10 bases remaining between them. The CDR3 has 15 residues. CDR3 DNA: TGTGCCAGCAGTGAAAGTAGAAGACCTGGAAACACCATATATTTT. It specifies CASSESRRPGNTIYF.

CDR3 sequence: CASSPQVQQPQHF. CDR3 DNA: TGTGCCAGCTCACCCCAGGTGCAACAGCCCCAGCATTTT. The chain links TRBV18 to TRBJ1-5; no clear D. Trimming took off 3 bases at V and 7 bases at J, with 10 bases between the two ends. Germline CDR1 reads KGHSH; CDR2 reads LQKENI. This CDR3 is built from 13 residues.

The V call is TRBV27, the J call TRBJ1-1; D gene ambiguous. Germline CDR1 is MNHEY and CDR2 is SMNVEV (reference sequence). The CDR3 length is 15 residues. The ends were cut back, 3 bases at V and 1 base at J, with 12 bases in the middle. CDR3 protein: CASSLVGFENTEAFF. CDR3 coding DNA: TGTGCCAGCAGTTTGGTGGGTTTCGAGAACACTGAAGCTTTCTTT.

This chain joins TRBV14 and TRBJ2-7, with a weak D call TRBD2 (5 bases). CDR3 length: 15 amino acids. Germline CDR1 and CDR2: SGHDN and FVKESK. V dropped 1 base and J dropped 5 bases, with 15 bases sitting between them. This CDR3 reads CASSQGLLTIDEQYV. The CDR3 DNA reads as TGTGCCAGCAGCCAAGGACTACTGACTATCGACGAGCAGTACGTC.

This clone was seen a few times. DNA for the CDR3: TGTGCCAGCTCACCATCGGGGACCGGGGAGCTGTTTTTT. Its translation is CASSPSGTGELFF. This chain uses TRBV18 with TRBJ2-2; D perhaps matches TRBD2 (5 bases). The germline V gene encodes CDR1 KGHSH and CDR2 LQKENI. V lost 2 bases to trimming and J lost 5 bases, with 6 bases between them. There are 13 residues in the CDR3. Using reference TRBV18 and TRBJ2-2 for the parts outside the CDR3, the full variable domain is NAGVMQNPRHLVRRRGQEARLRCSPMKGHSHVYWYRQLPEEGLKFMVYLQKENIIDESGMPKERFSAEFPKEGPSILRIQQVVRGDSAAYFCASSPSGTGELFFGEGSRLTVL.

The chain recombines TRBV5-1 with TRBJ2-1; D tentatively fits TRBD1 or TRBD2 (6 bases each). CDR3 length equals 14 residues. Germline V gene sequence: CDR1 SGHRS, CDR2 YFSETQ. V lost 3 bases to trimming and J lost 10 bases, with 17 bases between them. CDR3: CASSWGAQALEQFF. In DNA, the CDR3 is TGCGCCAGCAGCTGGGGGGCCCAAGCCCTCGAGCAGTTCTTC.

This chain links TRBV6-5 with TRBJ1-1, with 9 bases aligning to TRBD1. Trimming removed 6 bases from V and 0 bases from J; junction bases left unmatched: 2. The germline gives CDR1 MNHEY, CDR2 SVGAGI. This CDR3 is built from 14 residues. The DNA for the CDR3 is TGTGCCAGCAGGGGGACAGGGATGAACACTGAAGCTTTCTTT. This translates into CASRGTGMNTEAFF.